One sample yielded the 28 T cell receptor beta chains listed below, sequenced in a study of beta chain features in type 1 diabetes (dated by TCRdb to the late 2010s). Summary of the overall study and its limitations: In all four CD4+ subsets, TCRB CDR3 length was moderately but significantly shorter in type 1 diabetes patients.

The library was generated by the immunoSEQ multiplex PCR assay. The High Capacity cDNA Reverse Transcription Kit was used to reverse transcribe all of the isolated RNA, meaning that expressed TCRB transcripts were what got sequenced. TCRdb re-hosts the immuneACCESS table, in-frame sequences only. Its copies lack some clones; in the studies checked, an unresolved V gene accounts for under half of them, and the cause for the rest is not known. A total of about 340,000 clones appear in this sample, approximately 13% of them only once. Jointly, the top ten make up roughly 0.016% of the sample. For these receptors, no antigen is known. What was sequenced was naive CD4+ T cells from blood. In light of the paper, this sample's cell subset or site label describes: true naive CD4+ T cells. Source of these receptors: a woman aged 18-29 years with type 1 diabetes.

This clone was found a few times. CDR3 sequence (DNA): TGTGCCACCAAAACAGGGAACACTGAAGCTTTCTTT. This gives the protein CATKTGNTEAFF. This chain joins TRBV28 and TRBJ1-1; TRBD1 is a possible D gene (5 bases). V lost 10 bases and J lost 1, with 10 bases in between. Germline V lookup: CDR1 MDHEN, CDR2 SYDVKM. The CDR3 has 12 amino acids. The full variable domain, completed using reference TRBV28 and TRBJ1-1, is DVKVTQSSRYLVKRTGEKVFLECVQDMDHENMFWYRQDPGLGLRLIYFSYDVKMKEKGDIPEGYSVSREKKERFSLILESASTNQTSMYLCATKTGNTEAFFGQGTRLTVV.

This clone has more than one count but fewer than ten. This chain uses TRBV5-4 with TRBJ2-2, with 8 bases matching TRBD1. The J segment lost 0 bases and the V segment lost 6 bases, leaving 10 bases of the junction unmatched. The CDR3 is made up of 17 amino acids. Germline V gives CDR1 SGHNT, CDR2 YYREEE (reference sequence). CDR3: CASTLTGTGSNTGELFF. Written as DNA, the CDR3 is TGTGCCAGCACCCTAACCGGGACAGGTTCGAACACCGGGGAGCTGTTTTTT.

The chain is built from TRBV18 and TRBJ2-2; 11 bases agree with TRBD2. Germline values: CDR1 KGHSH, CDR2 LQKENI. V shed 2 bases and J 6 bases; nucleotides not matched to a gene: 2. The CDR3 covers 15 residues. CDR3: CASSPTSGSSGELFF. The CDR3 nucleotides are TGTGCCAGCTCACCAACTAGCGGGAGTTCCGGGGAGCTGTTTTTT. Full variable domain (outside the CDR3, taken from reference TRBV18 and TRBJ2-2): NAGVMQNPRHLVRRRGQEARLRCSPMKGHSHVYWYRQLPEEGLKFMVYLQKENIIDESGMPKERFSAEFPKEGPSILRIQQVVRGDSAAYFCASSPTSGSSGELFFGEGSRLTVL.

This clone was detected only a few times. The same CDR3 is also encoded by other DNA sequences in this sample. CDR3 in amino acids: CASSERTSGTDTQYF. Written as DNA, the CDR3 is TGTGCCAGCAGTGAGAGGACTAGCGGCACAGATACGCAGTATTTT. V gene TRBV2 combines with J gene TRBJ2-3; 9 nucleotides match TRBD2. V lost 3 bases and J lost 1; bases outside the gene matches: 2. Germline CDR1 and CDR2: SNHLY and FYNNEI. This CDR3 is built from 15 residues. Full variable domain (missing parts from reference TRBV2 and TRBJ2-3): EPEVTQTPSHQVTQMGQEVILRCVPISNHLYFYWYRQILGQKVEFLVSFYNNEISEKSEIFDDQFSVERPDGSNFTLKIRSTKLEDSAMYFCASSERTSGTDTQYFGPGTRLTVL.

This clone was observed a handful of times. The chain uses TRBV18 and TRBJ2-5; D is possibly TRBD2 (5 bases). The germline V gene has CDR1 KGHSH and CDR2 LQKENI. V was trimmed by 4 bases and J by 2 bases, leaving 20 bases between them. The CDR3 consists of 17 residues. The DNA for the CDR3 is TGTGCCAGCTCACGAGCTGGCAGCGGAGTTGAGCAAGAGACCCAGTACTTC. This gives the protein CASSRAGSGVEQETQYF.

The chain carries TRBV7-3 and TRBJ2-3, with no clear D. The CDR3 contains 12 residues. Germline V gene sequence: CDR1 SGHTA, CDR2 FQGTGA. Trimming took 5 bases from V and 1 from J, leaving 4 bases between them. This CDR3 is CASSRGTDTQYF. CDR3 coding DNA: TGTGCCAGCAGCCGCGGCACAGATACGCAGTATTTT. The variable domain in full, with the rest retrieved from reference TRBV7-3 and TRBJ2-3, is GAGVSQTPSNKVTEKGKYVELRCDPISGHTALYWYRQSLGQGPEFLIYFQGTGAADDSGLPNDRFFAVRPEGSVSTLKIQRTERGDSAVYLCASSRGTDTQYFGPGTRLTVL.

J is TRBJ2-7 and V is TRBV10-3; 9 nucleotides line up with TRBD1. The germline gives CDR1 ENHRY, CDR2 SYGVKD. The CDR3 totals 12 residues. With V trimmed by 10 bases and J by 1 base, 2 bases remained unmatched. CDR3 protein: CATGQGSYEQYV. The CDR3, as DNA: TGTGCCACCGGACAGGGGTCCTACGAGCAGTACGTC.

V gene TRBV2 combines with J gene TRBJ1-5; 9 bases map to TRBD1. Losses at the gene ends were 8 bases for V and 4 bases for J; bases not matched to a gene: 6. The CDR3 runs 14 residues. The V gene's germline CDR1 is SNHLY and CDR2 FYNNEI. The CDR3 DNA reads TGTGCCAGCTTGGGACAGGGAGATAATCAGCCCCAGCATTTT. Residues: CASLGQGDNQPQHF.

This clone has just a few counts. The rearrangement joins TRBV30 to TRBJ1-5; D remains unclear. This CDR3 region has 14 residues. CDR1 and CDR2 from the germline V gene are GTSNPN and SVGIG (reference sequence). Trimming stripped 0 bases from V and 2 bases from J, with 8 bases between. The CDR3 spells CAWSVQSGNQPQHF. The CDR3, as DNA: TGTGCCTGGAGTGTACAGTCGGGCAATCAGCCCCAGCATTTT. Combining the CDR3 with reference TRBV30 and TRBJ1-5 gives the whole variable domain SQTIHQWPATLVQPVGSPLSLECTVEGTSNPNLYWYRQAAGRGLQLLFYSVGIGQISSEVPQNLSASRPQDRQFILSSKKLLLSDSGFYLCAWSVQSGNQPQHFGDGTRLSIL.

This clone is a singleton in its sample. The chain combines TRBV7-9 with TRBJ2-3, with TRBD2 matching over 9 bases. V dropped 5 bases and J dropped 3; count of bases not matched to a gene: 9. This CDR3 spans 16 amino acids. Germline CDR1 and CDR2: SEHNR and FQNEAQ (reference sequence). This CDR3 reads CASSSLGSGRTDTQYF. The CDR3 DNA follows: TGTGCCAGCAGCAGCCTCGGGAGCGGGAGGACAGATACGCAGTATTTT. Complete variable domain (other parts from reference TRBV7-9 and TRBJ2-3): DTGVSQNPRHKITKRGQNVTFRCDPISEHNRLYWYRQTLGQGPEFLTYFQNEAQLEKSRLLSDRFSAERPKGSFSTLEIQRTEQGDSAMYLCASSSLGSGRTDTQYFGPGTRLTVL.

The gene calls are TRBV2 and TRBJ2-2, with a possible D match to TRBD1 (5 bases). Per the germline V gene, CDR1 is SNHLY and CDR2 is FYNNEI. CDR3 length equals 16 residues. V lost 7 bases, J lost 4 bases, and 19 bases lay in between. The CDR3 nucleotides are TGTGCCAGCAAGGCCGGTCCCAATAGGGGCACCGGGGAGCTGTTTTTT. Amino acids: CASKAGPNRGTGELFF. Full variable domain (rest looked up from reference TRBV2 and TRBJ2-2): EPEVTQTPSHQVTQMGQEVILRCVPISNHLYFYWYRQILGQKVEFLVSFYNNEISEKSEIFDDQFSVERPDGSNFTLKIRSTKLEDSAMYFCASKAGPNRGTGELFFGEGSRLTVL.

This chain uses TRBV5-1 with TRBJ2-5; 9 bases line up with TRBD2. In germline, CDR1 is SGHRS, CDR2 YFSETQ. This CDR3 spans 14 amino acids. V shed 5 bases and J 2 bases; nucleotides not matched to a gene: 4. CDR3 DNA sequence: TGCGCCAGCAGGACTAGCGGTATTCAAGAGACCCAGTACTTC. Amino acids: CASRTSGIQETQYF.

The rearrangement uses TRBV2 and TRBJ2-7, with no clear D. Trimming cost V 2 bases and J 4 bases, with 6 bases left between them. Germline-derived CDR1 and CDR2 are SNHLY and FYNNEI. The CDR3 runs 12 residues. This CDR3 reads CASSETRYEQYF. The CDR3 nucleotides read TGTGCCAGCAGTGAAACCCGGTACGAGCAGTACTTC. The whole variable domain, filled in from reference TRBV2 and TRBJ2-7, reads EPEVTQTPSHQVTQMGQEVILRCVPISNHLYFYWYRQILGQKVEFLVSFYNNEISEKSEIFDDQFSVERPDGSNFTLKIRSTKLEDSAMYFCASSETRYEQYFGPGTRLTVT.

In its sample, this clone was seen a few times. The V call is TRBV5-1, the J call TRBJ2-6, with D perhaps TRBD1 (7 bases). Germline CDR1 reads SGHRS; CDR2 reads YFSETQ. This CDR3 is 16 amino acids long. The V end was cut by 1 base, the J end by 2 bases, with 10 bases between. The CDR3 protein is CASSLPGGTGANVLTF. The CDR3 coding sequence is TGCGCCAGCAGCTTGCCAGGGGGGACTGGGGCCAACGTCCTGACTTTC. Based on the CDR3 plus reference TRBV5-1 and TRBJ2-6, the full variable domain is KAGVTQTPRYLIKTRGQQVTLSCSPISGHRSVSWYQQTPGQGLQFLFEYFSETQRNKGNFPGRFSGRQFSNSRSEMNVSTLELGDSALYLCASSLPGGTGANVLTFGAGSRLTVL.

The chain combines TRBV6-6 with TRBJ2-5; D is possibly TRBD2 (6 bases). Trimming stripped 5 bases from V and 5 bases from J, with 12 bases between. The CDR3 loop spans 13 amino acids. The V gene's germline CDR1 is MNHNY and CDR2 SVGAGI (reference sequence). The CDR3 spells CASSNWEEETQYF. Written as DNA, the CDR3 is TGTGCCAGCAGTAATTGGGAGGAGGAGACCCAGTACTTC.

This chain uses TRBV5-1 with TRBJ2-5, with TRBD2 matching over 7 bases. Germline loops: CDR1 SGHRS, CDR2 YFSETQ. V was clipped by 4 bases and J by 3 bases; unmatched bases: 9. The CDR3 spans 15 residues. The CDR3 DNA reads TGCGCCAGCAGCGCCCTGGGGCTAGCGGAAGAGACCCAGTACTTC. It yields the protein CASSALGLAEETQYF.

The rearrangement joins TRBV9 to TRBJ2-3; TRBD1 might be the D (5 bases). V was trimmed by 2 bases and J by 3 bases, leaving 19 bases between them. This CDR3 region has 17 residues. Germline V CDR1 and CDR2: SGDLS, YYNGEE. The CDR3 nucleotides read TGTGCCAGCAGCGTCTTGGCCCAGGGCTTTGTGACAGATACGCAGTATTTT. Residues: CASSVLAQGFVTDTQYF.

The V call is TRBV29-1, the J call TRBJ2-7; 8 bases agree with TRBD1. V lost 2 bases and J lost 6; bases outside the gene matches: 0. Germline V gives CDR1 SQVTM, CDR2 ANQGSEA. The CDR3 extends over 11 amino acids. CDR3 nucleotide sequence: TGCAGCGTTGAAACAGGGGGCGAGCAGTACTTC. This sequence encodes CSVETGGEQYF.

This clone was counted only a few times. V is TRBV2 and J is TRBJ2-7, with 8 bases aligning to TRBD2. The CDR3 runs to 14 residues. Germline V gene lookup returns CDR1 SNHLY and CDR2 FYNNEI. J lost 4 bases, V lost 7 bases, and 9 bases had no gene match. This chain's CDR3 is CASTLAGSRYEQYV. CDR3 sequence (DNA): TGTGCCAGCACCTTAGCGGGGAGCAGGTACGAGCAGTACGTC.

The chain joins TRBV28 to TRBJ1-5, with D uncertain. This CDR3 spans 16 amino acids. Per the germline V gene, CDR1 is MDHEN and CDR2 is SYDVKM. V gave up 6 bases and J gave up 0 bases, with 15 bases separating them. The CDR3 DNA reads TGTGCCAGCAGGCCCGGGAGATCGGGTAGCAATCAGCCCCAGCATTTT. This codes for CASRPGRSGSNQPQHF.

The chain links TRBV7-8 to TRBJ2-3; D gene ambiguous. The CDR3 covers 14 residues. Germline V gene lookup returns CDR1 SGHVS and CDR2 FQNEAQ. V was clipped by 9 bases and J by 6 bases, with 19 bases between them. The CDR3 DNA reads TGTGCCAGTCTCCCCCCGCCCGCGCTGGATACGCAGTATTTT. Translated: CASLPPPALDTQYF.

This clone occurred a few times. The rearrangement joins TRBV19 to TRBJ2-5; 8 bases line up with TRBD1. Germline V CDR1 and CDR2: LNHDA, SQIVND (reference sequence). The V and J ends lost 1 base and 4 bases, in that order; junction bases with no gene match: 5. There are 15 residues in the CDR3. The CDR3 sequence: CASSIAGQAVETQYF. CDR3 nucleotides: TGTGCCAGTAGTATAGCGGGACAGGCAGTAGAGACCCAGTACTTC.

The chain combines TRBV7-3 with TRBJ2-7; TRBD1 matches 9 bases. After removal of 0 bases from V and 5 bases from J, the junction contained 11 bases not matched to a gene. The germline V gene encodes CDR1 SGHTA and CDR2 FQGTGA. This CDR3 has 17 amino acids. CDR3 in amino acids: CASSLTLSGTGSHEQYF. CDR3 nucleotide sequence: TGTGCCAGCAGCTTAACACTATCAGGGACAGGGTCCCACGAGCAGTACTTC. The full variable domain, with the rest looked up from reference TRBV7-3 and TRBJ2-7, is GAGVSQTPSNKVTEKGKYVELRCDPISGHTALYWYRQSLGQGPEFLIYFQGTGAADDSGLPNDRFFAVRPEGSVSTLKIQRTERGDSAVYLCASSLTLSGTGSHEQYFGPGTRLTVT.

The J gene is TRBJ2-5, the V gene TRBV7-9; the match to TRBD1 covers 8 bases. The CDR3 runs to 13 residues. Germline V gene data show CDR1 as SEHNR and CDR2 as FQNEAQ (reference sequence). V was pared by 5 bases and J by 3 bases, with 2 bases of the junction left unmatched. CDR3 residues: CASSQTGEETQYF. CDR3 DNA: TGTGCCAGCAGCCAGACAGGGGAAGAGACCCAGTACTTC.

The J gene is TRBJ2-3, the V gene TRBV10-3; TRBD2 aligns across 8 bases. The CDR3 runs 16 residues. Germline trimming cut 2 bases from V and 1 base from J; bases unmatched to any gene: 5. CDR1 is ENHRY, CDR2 SYGVKD, per germline. CDR3 nucleotide sequence: TGTGCCATCAGTGAGGAAACTAGCGGACGCACAGATACGCAGTATTTT. This codes for CAISEETSGRTDTQYF.

V usage is TRBV27 and J usage is TRBJ2-1; 8 bases are shared with TRBD2. CDR1 and CDR2 (germline): MNHEY, SMNVEV (reference sequence). V lost 2 bases and J lost 5; bases outside the gene matches: 8. This CDR3 contains 16 residues. CDR3 protein: CASSLAPRLANNEQFF. In DNA, the CDR3 is TGTGCCAGCAGTTTAGCCCCAAGACTAGCGAACAATGAGCAGTTCTTC.

This clone has a handful of counts. This chain connects TRBV6-1 to TRBJ2-5, with D unclear. Germline V lookup: CDR1 MNHNS, CDR2 SASEGT. With 6 bases removed from V and 5 bases from J, the gap between germline ends came to 7 bases. The CDR3 is made up of 11 amino acids. The CDR3 spells CASRRPETQYF. CDR3 DNA sequence: TGTGCCAGCAGGCGTCCGGAGACCCAGTACTTC.

V is TRBV27 and J is TRBJ2-5, with 10 bases that match TRBD1. CDR1 is MNHEY and CDR2 is SMNVEV in the germline V gene (reference sequence). CDR3 size: 18 residues. The trim removed 2 bases at V and 1 base at J, leaving 10 bases unmatched. In DNA, the CDR3 is TGTGCCAGCAGTTTAAGTTCTAGAAGGGACAGGGGCCAAGAGACCCAGTACTTC. It is translated as CASSLSSRRDRGQETQYF.